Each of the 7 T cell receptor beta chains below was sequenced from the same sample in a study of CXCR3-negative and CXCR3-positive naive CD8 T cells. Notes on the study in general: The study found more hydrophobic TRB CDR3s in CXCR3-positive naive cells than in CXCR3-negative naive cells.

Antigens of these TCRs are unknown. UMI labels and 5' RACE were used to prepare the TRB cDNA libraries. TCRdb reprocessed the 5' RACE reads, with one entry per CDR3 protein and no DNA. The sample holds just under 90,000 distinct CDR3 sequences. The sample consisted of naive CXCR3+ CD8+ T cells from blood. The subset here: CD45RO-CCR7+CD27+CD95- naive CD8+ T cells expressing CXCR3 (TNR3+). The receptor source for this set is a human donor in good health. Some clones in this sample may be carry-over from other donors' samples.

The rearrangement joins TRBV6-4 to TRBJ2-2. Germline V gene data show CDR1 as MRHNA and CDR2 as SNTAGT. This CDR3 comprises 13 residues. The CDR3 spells CASSDTNTGELFF.

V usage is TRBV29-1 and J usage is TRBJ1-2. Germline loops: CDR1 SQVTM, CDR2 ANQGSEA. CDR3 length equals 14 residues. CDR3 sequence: CSVEEETTNYGYTF.

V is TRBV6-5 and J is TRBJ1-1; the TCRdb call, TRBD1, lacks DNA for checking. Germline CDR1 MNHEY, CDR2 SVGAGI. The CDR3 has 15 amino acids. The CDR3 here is CASRGTVGKGTEAFF.

CDR3 protein: CASSQELGGYQETQYF. The chain uses TRBV14 and TRBJ2-5. This CDR3 has 16 amino acids. CDR1 and CDR2 from the germline V gene are SGHDN and FVKESK.

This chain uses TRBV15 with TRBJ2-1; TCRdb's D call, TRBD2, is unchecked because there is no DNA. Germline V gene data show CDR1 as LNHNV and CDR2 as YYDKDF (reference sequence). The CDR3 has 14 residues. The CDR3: CATLTSGGLNEQFF.

CDR3 protein: CSVELGAGHGYTF. This sequence joins TRBV29-1 and TRBJ1-2; no DNA is available, so the TRBD1 call from TCRdb remains unchecked. CDR1 is SQVTM, CDR2 ANQGSEA, per germline. This CDR3 contains 13 residues.

CDR3 sequence reads: CASTQTQGLNIQYF. The J gene is TRBJ2-4, the V gene TRBV21-1; the TCRdb call, TRBD2, lacks DNA for checking. TRBV21-1 is listed as a pseudogene. The CDR3 loop spans 14 amino acids.